The 28 T cell receptor beta chains reported below all come from one sample, sequenced in a study of cytomegalovirus exposure and HLA in healthy donors. With 60 Vbeta and 13 Jbeta primers, the PCR was carried out. Profiling relied on immunoSEQ multiplex PCR, and the TCRdb table lists in-frame clones only, not all of them. Recorded here are around 100,000 clones; the top ten clones represent 3.5% to 4.5%. Sequences were obtained from PBMCs. These receptors all stem from a man aged 30 to 45 in good health and CMV-seronegative.

This chain links TRBV5-1 with TRBJ1-6, with 8 bases fitting TRBD1. In germline, CDR1 is SGHRS, CDR2 YFSETQ. The length of the CDR3 is 16 residues. Trimming took 0 bases from V and 9 from J; bases not matched to a gene: 8. The CDR3 region is CASSLDGQGLSSPLHF. The CDR3 coding sequence is TGCGCCAGCAGCTTGGACGGACAGGGATTAAGTTCACCCCTCCACTTT.

The V and J genes are TRBV7-9 and TRBJ1-2; no firm D call. V dropped 2 bases and J dropped 8 bases, with 6 bases sitting between them. The CDR3 covers 11 residues. Germline CDR1 is SEHNR and CDR2 is FQNEAQ (reference sequence). This CDR3 reads CASSLSQGYTF. The CDR3 coding sequence is TGTGCCAGCAGCTTAAGTCAGGGCTACACCTTC.

The genes are TRBV28 and TRBJ2-7; D perhaps matches TRBD2 (6 bases). The CDR3 sequence is 15 residues long. With 10 bases removed from V and 2 bases from J, the gap between germline ends came to 21 bases. Germline values: CDR1 MDHEN, CDR2 SYDVKM. The CDR3 DNA is TGTGCCATTTCTGCCGGGACGGGGGTCACCTACGAGCAGTACTTC. As protein: CAISAGTGVTYEQYF. Using reference TRBV28 and TRBJ2-7 for the parts outside the CDR3, the full variable domain is DVKVTQSSRYLVKRTGEKVFLECVQDMDHENMFWYRQDPGLGLRLIYFSYDVKMKEKGDIPEGYSVSREKKERFSLILESASTNQTSMYLCAISAGTGVTYEQYFGPGTRLTVT.

This rearrangement joins TRBV7-2 to TRBJ2-5; no firm D call. Germline CDR1 and CDR2: SGHTA and FQGNSA. Trimming took 3 bases from V and 5 from J, leaving 7 bases between them. The CDR3 contains 12 residues. The chain's CDR3 is CASSFSSETQYF. As DNA, the CDR3 is TGTGCCAGCAGCTTTAGCTCCGAGACCCAGTACTTC.

The gene calls are TRBV11-2 and TRBJ1-1; D not resolved. This CDR3 is 15 amino acids long. From germline, CDR1 is SGHAT and CDR2 FQNNGV. The germline V and J ends were trimmed by 0 bases and 5 bases, with 13 bases remaining between them. The CDR3 coding sequence is TGTGCCAGCAGCTTAGAAGAGGGTCATGGGACTGAAGCTTTCTTT. Translating it yields CASSLEEGHGTEAFF.

The chain employs TRBV19 and TRBJ2-4; 12 bases align to TRBD2. CDR3 length equals 13 residues. Unmatched junction bases numbered 6, after V lost 5 bases and J lost 13 bases. Germline values: CDR1 LNHDA, CDR2 SQIVND (reference sequence). The DNA of the CDR3 is TGTGCCAGTAGTCGACCCGGGACTAGCGGGCAGTACTTC. Translated: CASSRPGTSGQYF.

The V gene is TRBV6-5, the J gene TRBJ2-3, with D possibly TRBD1 on 8 matching bases. Germline assignment: CDR1 MNHEY and CDR2 SVGAGI. V lost 4 bases, J lost 5 bases, and 19 bases lay in between. This CDR3 spans 16 amino acids. The DNA for the CDR3 is TGTGCCAGCAGTTGGGGCAGGGGGCCGGGGGGAGATACGCAGTATTTT. As protein: CASSWGRGPGGDTQYF.

The chain uses TRBV7-2 and TRBJ2-5; the match to TRBD2 covers 7 bases. With 5 bases clipped from V and 1 base from J, the junction kept 7 bases outside the gene matches. Germline V lookup: CDR1 SGHTA, CDR2 FQGNSA. The CDR3 totals 15 residues. In DNA, the CDR3 is TGTGCCAGCAGCAAAGGGGCTAGCGGCCAAGAGACCCAGTACTTC. Amino acid sequence: CASSKGASGQETQYF.

The chain is built from TRBV11-1 and TRBJ1-6, with D possibly being TRBD1 (6 bases). Germline V CDR1 and CDR2: SGHAT, FQDESV (reference sequence). V was cut by 3 bases and J by 10 bases, with 13 bases left in between. CDR3 length: 14 residues. Written as DNA, the CDR3 is TGTGCCAGCAGCTTCCCAGGGGAGTTCTCACCCCTCCACTTT. This codes for CASSFPGEFSPLHF.

This sequence joins TRBV4-2 and TRBJ1-1, with 8 bases identical to TRBD1. The V gene's germline CDR1 is LGHNA and CDR2 YNFKEQ. The length of the CDR3 is 15 residues. V trimming: 4 bases; J trimming: 1 base; junction bases outside the gene matches: 5. The CDR3 reads CASSPAGTGNTEAFF. CDR3 coding DNA: TGTGCCAGCAGCCCCGCCGGGACAGGGAACACTGAAGCTTTCTTT.

The CDR3 DNA reads as TGTGCCAGCTCACCACCGACAGCAAATACCTACGAGCAGTACTTC. It is translated as CASSPPTANTYEQYF. The chain recombines TRBV18 with TRBJ2-7; a weak D match, TRBD1 (5 bases). Germline assignment: CDR1 KGHSH and CDR2 LQKENI. With 0 bases removed from V and 2 bases from J, the gap between germline ends came to 11 bases. This CDR3 has 15 amino acids.

The gene calls are TRBV19 and TRBJ2-7; possible D gene TRBD1, 5 bases. The CDR3 is 15 residues long. Germline CDR1 is LNHDA and CDR2 is SQIVND (reference sequence). V was cut by 9 bases and J by 2 bases, with 20 bases left in between. The CDR3 is CASKTKGHNAYEQYF. The DNA for the CDR3 is TGTGCCAGCAAGACAAAGGGGCATAACGCCTACGAGCAGTACTTC.

The chain joins TRBV5-1 to TRBJ2-5; the match to TRBD2 covers 10 bases. This CDR3 region has 15 residues. Germline V lookup: CDR1 SGHRS, CDR2 YFSETQ. With V trimmed by 4 bases and J by 2 bases, 5 bases remained unmatched. As DNA, the CDR3 is TGCGCCAGCAGCGCAACTAGCGGGGTACAAGAGACCCAGTACTTC. It encodes CASSATSGVQETQYF.

The V gene is TRBV14, the J gene TRBJ1-2; TRBD1 is a possible D gene (5 bases). The CDR3 sequence is 14 residues long. Germline V lookup: CDR1 SGHDN, CDR2 FVKESK. V dropped 0 bases and J dropped 4 bases, with 9 bases sitting between them. CDR3: CASSQDGRAYGYTF. The CDR3 DNA reads TGTGCCAGCAGCCAAGATGGCAGGGCCTATGGCTACACCTTC.

Details on this clone: One end of the junction varies from germline; a read error may be responsible. The rearrangement uses TRBV5-1 and TRBJ2-1; D gene uncertain. This CDR3 is 15 amino acids long. In germline, CDR1 is SGHRS, CDR2 YFSETQ. The CDR3 DNA follows: TGCGCCAGCAGCCGAACTACCGTCCCGCTCAATGAGCAGCTCTTC. The encoded protein is CASSRTTVPLNEQLF.

This chain joins TRBV6-1 and TRBJ2-5, with D possibly being TRBD1 (5 bases). The germline V and J ends were trimmed by 1 base and 2 bases, with 8 bases remaining between them. This CDR3 is built from 14 residues. The V gene's germline CDR1 is MNHNS and CDR2 SASEGT. Written as DNA, the CDR3 is TGTGCCAGCAGTGAAGTGACAGCACAAGAGACCCAGTACTTC. This gives the protein CASSEVTAQETQYF.

The chain has TRBV11-2 and TRBJ2-3; TRBD2 agrees at 11 bases. The germline gives CDR1 SGHAT, CDR2 FQNNGV. With 2 bases clipped from V and 0 bases from J, the junction kept 7 bases outside the gene matches. The CDR3 totals 18 residues. The CDR3: CASSLTSGGDSSTDTQYF. CDR3 nucleotide sequence: TGTGCCAGCAGCTTAACTAGCGGGGGCGATTCTAGCACAGATACGCAGTATTTT.

The genes are TRBV2 and TRBJ1-1, with D unclear. V lost 6 bases and J 3 bases, leaving 5 bases between the germline ends. Germline values: CDR1 SNHLY, CDR2 FYNNEI. The CDR3 runs to 11 residues. Here the CDR3 DNA reads TGTGCCAGCAGAGAGTACACTGAAGCTTTCTTT. Translating gives CASREYTEAFF.

The chain couples TRBV18 to TRBJ1-5; a possible D gene is TRBD1 (5 bases). The CDR3 runs 13 residues. Trimming shortened V by 2 bases and J by 5 bases, and 7 bases separated the two germline ends. Germline V gene lookup returns CDR1 KGHSH and CDR2 LQKENI. CDR3 coding DNA: TGTGCCAGCTCACCAGAAGGGGATCAGCCCCAGCATTTT. Its translation is CASSPEGDQPQHF. Based on the CDR3 plus reference TRBV18 and TRBJ1-5, the full variable domain is NAGVMQNPRHLVRRRGQEARLRCSPMKGHSHVYWYRQLPEEGLKFMVYLQKENIIDESGMPKERFSAEFPKEGPSILRIQQVVRGDSAAYFCASSPEGDQPQHFGDGTRLSIL.

The chain carries TRBV10-3 and TRBJ2-7; TRBD2 might be the D (6 bases). This CDR3 has 17 amino acids. Trimming removed 2 bases from V and 3 bases from J, with 20 bases in between. The V gene's germline CDR1 is ENHRY and CDR2 SYGVKD. The DNA for the CDR3 is TGTGCCATCAGTGAGACGGGAGTGGGTTTCCGATTCTACGAGCAGTACTTC. This sequence encodes CAISETGVGFRFYEQYF.

The chain carries TRBV30 and TRBJ1-2, with 9 bases that match TRBD1. With 2 bases clipped from V and 7 bases from J, the junction kept 14 bases outside the gene matches. Germline values: CDR1 GTSNPN, CDR2 SVGIG (reference sequence). This CDR3 comprises 16 residues. The CDR3 protein is CAWSMTTGTGFFGYTF. In DNA, the CDR3 is TGTGCCTGGAGTATGACTACCGGGACAGGGTTTTTTGGCTACACCTTC.

The rearrangement links TRBV4-1 to TRBJ1-1; 7 bases fit TRBD1. This CDR3 spans 15 amino acids. Germline trimming cut 1 base from V and 7 bases from J; bases unmatched to any gene: 9. Germline V gives CDR1 MGHRA, CDR2 YSYEKL. CDR3 in DNA: TGCGCCAGCAGCCAAGGAAGTGACAGGGCGCGTGAAGCTTTCTTT. Residues: CASSQGSDRAREAFF.

Note on this clone: This sample includes further DNA sequences coding for the same CDR3. The rearrangement links TRBV5-1 to TRBJ2-5; 10 positions agree with TRBD2. V trimming: 0 bases; J trimming: 4 bases; junction bases outside the gene matches: 0. Germline assignment: CDR1 SGHRS and CDR2 YFSETQ. The CDR3 loop spans 14 amino acids. For the CDR3, the DNA is TGCGCCAGCAGCTTGGGACTAGCGGGAGAGACCCAGTACTTC. It yields the protein CASSLGLAGETQYF.

The genes are TRBV11-2 and TRBJ2-7; TRBD1 might be the D (6 bases). Trimming removed 5 bases at V and 0 bases at J, with 14 bases between. The CDR3 has 15 amino acids. Germline V gene lookup returns CDR1 SGHAT and CDR2 FQNNGV. Written as DNA, the CDR3 is TGTGCCAGCAGCCGAATACAGGGTAACTCCTACGAGCAGTACTTC. It specifies CASSRIQGNSYEQYF.

This chain uses TRBV11-2 with TRBJ1-4; D is undetermined. Germline V CDR1 and CDR2: SGHAT, FQNNGV. The CDR3 consists of 14 residues. V was clipped by 1 base and J by 4 bases, with 7 bases between them. CDR3 protein: CASSLGYGNEKLFF. DNA of the CDR3: TGTGCCAGCAGCTTAGGATACGGTAATGAAAAACTGTTTTTT.

CDR3 amino acids: CASSPGTGGWDEQFF. CDR3 sequence (DNA): TGTGCCAGCAGCCCCGGGACAGGGGGCTGGGATGAGCAGTTCTTC. This chain links TRBV11-2 with TRBJ2-1; the match to TRBD1 covers 12 bases. The germline V gene has CDR1 SGHAT and CDR2 FQNNGV. This CDR3 contains 15 residues. Trimming at V came to 5 bases and at J to 8 bases, leaving 7 bases not matched to a gene.

J is TRBJ1-5 and V is TRBV15, with 7 bases identical to TRBD1. Germline V CDR1 and CDR2: LNHNV, YYDKDF (reference sequence). This CDR3 region has 13 residues. With 9 bases clipped from V and 4 bases from J, the junction kept 6 bases outside the gene matches. The CDR3 loop is CATAGGWNQPQHF. CDR3 DNA sequence: TGTGCCACGGCAGGGGGTTGGAATCAGCCCCAGCATTTT.

The chain recombines TRBV4-2 with TRBJ1-6; 7 bases fit TRBD1. This CDR3 is 18 amino acids long. Germline CDR1 LGHNA, CDR2 YNFKEQ. J was trimmed by 0 bases and V by 0 bases; bases with no gene match: 5. CDR3 nucleotides: TGTGCCAGCAGCCAAGATCAGGGGGAAAGCTCCTATAATTCACCCCTCCACTTT. Amino acid sequence: CASSQDQGESSYNSPLHF.